These 23 T cell receptor beta chains originate from one sample sequenced in a study of radiotherapy plus CTLA-4 blockade in lung cancer. Clones were read by immunoSEQ multiplex PCR, and TCRdb kept only the in-frame ones, dropping some. The table includes about 80,000 clones, approximately 80% detected once. The source material was peripheral blood, sampled from a patient treated with radiotherapy plus ipilimumab. The receptors originated from a human donor with non-small cell lung cancer who had stable disease on radiotherapy plus ipilimumab.

This chain links TRBV4-1 with TRBJ1-4; D not resolved. Trimming left V 0 bases short and J 11 bases short, with 10 bases between. CDR3 length equals 13 residues. The V gene's germline CDR1 is MGHRA and CDR2 YSYEKL. CDR3 DNA sequence: TGCGCCAGCAGCCAAGACCGGGTGGAGAAACTGTTTTTT. This encodes CASSQDRVEKLFF.

The chain joins TRBV5-6 to TRBJ1-3, with unresolved D. Germline V gene sequence: CDR1 SGHDT, CDR2 YYEEEE. This CDR3 spans 14 amino acids. The V gene lost 1 base and the J gene lost 0 bases, with 5 bases spanning the gap. In DNA, the CDR3 is TGTGCCAGCAGCTTGTGGAGCTCTGGAAACACCATATATTTT. It specifies CASSLWSSGNTIYF.

The chain has TRBV11-2 and TRBJ1-1; the D gene is possibly TRBD1 (6 bases). The germline V and J ends were trimmed by 5 bases and 5 bases, with 9 bases remaining between them. CDR1 SGHAT and CDR2 FQNNGV come from the germline V gene. The CDR3 has 12 amino acids. The CDR3 region is CASSRGQTEAFF. Written as DNA, the CDR3 is TGTGCCAGCAGCCGAGGACAGACTGAAGCTTTCTTT.

This clone has just a few counts. The chain combines TRBV28 with TRBJ1-3, with D unresolved. V dropped 6 bases and J dropped 0 bases, with 12 bases sitting between them. The CDR3 consists of 15 residues. Germline V gives CDR1 MDHEN, CDR2 SYDVKM. In DNA, the CDR3 is TGTGCCAGCAGCACCCAGGAGCTCTCTGGAAACACCATATATTTT. It yields the protein CASSTQELSGNTIYF.

This chain joins TRBV10-2 and TRBJ2-3, with D hard to call. V was shortened by 6 bases and J by 5 bases, with 6 bases between the two germline ends. From germline, CDR1 is WSHSY and CDR2 SAAADI. The CDR3 is 11 residues long. In DNA, the CDR3 is TGCGCCAGCAGGGATGTAGATACGCAGTATTTT. It specifies CASRDVDTQYF.

The sample holds one count of this clone. CDR3 sequence: CASSESTRSSYEQYF. DNA for the CDR3: TGTGCCAGCAGTGAGTCGACTCGTAGCTCCTACGAGCAGTACTTC. The rearrangement joins TRBV6-1 to TRBJ2-5; D gene uncertain. The J call may be incorrect, as the DNA end agrees better with TRBJ2-7. Per germline, CDR1 MNHNS and CDR2 SASEGT. The CDR3 is made up of 15 amino acids.

This clone was recorded only once. This sequence joins TRBV6-1 and TRBJ1-1; D not certain. V was shortened by 1 base and J by 1 base, with 7 bases between the two germline ends. The CDR3 totals 14 residues. Germline V gene data show CDR1 as MNHNS and CDR2 as SASEGT. CDR3 sequence (DNA): TGTGCCAGCAGTGAAGGTCCAGCGAACACTGAAGCTTTCTTT. Protein sequence: CASSEGPANTEAFF.

This clone showed up just once. V is TRBV6-5 and J is TRBJ1-4; the D is unclear. Trimming shortened V by 4 bases and J by 8 bases, and 17 bases separated the two germline ends. Germline assignment: CDR1 MNHEY and CDR2 SVGAGI. The CDR3 is 15 residues long. The CDR3 region has the DNA TGTGCCAGCAGTTCGAAGGACTCCAAGGGCGAAAAACTGTTTTTT. This translates into CASSSKDSKGEKLFF.

This chain joins TRBV2 and TRBJ1-1; D is unresolved. Germline V gene lookup returns CDR1 SNHLY and CDR2 FYNNEI. The V and J ends lost 0 bases and 6 bases respectively, with 11 bases between them. This CDR3 is built from 14 residues. This CDR3 is CASSEARDAAEAFF. CDR3 nucleotide sequence: TGTGCCAGCAGTGAAGCACGGGATGCCGCTGAAGCTTTCTTT.

The chain links TRBV9 to TRBJ2-3; maybe TRBD2 (5 bases). Germline CDR1 reads SGDLS; CDR2 reads YYNGEE. Trimming took off 4 bases at V and 3 bases at J, with 18 bases between the two ends. The CDR3 sequence is 16 residues long. CDR3 nucleotides: TGTGCCAGCAGCTGGAGCGGCGGAGGAATAACAGATACGCAGTATTTT. Its protein product is CASSWSGGGITDTQYF.

The chain has TRBV29-1 and TRBJ2-1; 14 bases map to TRBD2. There are 17 residues in the CDR3. Germline lookup yields CDR1 SQVTM and CDR2 ANQGSEA. V lost 5 bases to trimming and J lost 1 base; unmatched junction nucleotides: 7. CDR3 loop: CSVSGTSGSRSYNEQFF. CDR3 coding DNA: TGCAGCGTTTCCGGGACTAGCGGGAGTAGGTCCTACAATGAGCAGTTCTTC.

The chain employs TRBV11-3 and TRBJ2-1; TRBD2 matches at 14 bases. This CDR3 has 19 amino acids. V lost 5 bases, J lost 1 base, and 10 bases stayed unmatched. Germline V gene data show CDR1 as SGHNT and CDR2 as YENEEA. CDR3 DNA: TGTGCCAGCAGCCCTGGACTAGCGGGAGGTATTCAGTCCTACAATGAGCAGTTCTTC. It encodes CASSPGLAGGIQSYNEQFF.

CDR3 sequence: CASSPRAGITGELFF. The CDR3, as DNA: TGTGCCAGCAGTCCGCGGGCAGGGATCACCGGGGAGCTGTTTTTT. J is TRBJ2-2 and V is TRBV2; TRBD1 or TRBD2 may be the D gene (5 bases each). Looked up from germline, CDR1 is SNHLY and CDR2 is FYNNEI. Trimming left V 5 bases short and J 4 bases short, with 14 bases between. The CDR3 loop spans 15 amino acids.

J is TRBJ2-3 and V is TRBV27, with 8 bases lining up with TRBD2. Unmatched junction bases numbered 12, after V lost 1 base and J lost 0 bases. The CDR3 consists of 19 residues. Germline V lookup: CDR1 MNHEY, CDR2 SMNVEV (reference sequence). CDR3 loop: CASSLYWRVAGTSTDTQYF. CDR3 coding DNA: TGTGCCAGCAGTTTATACTGGAGGGTAGCGGGGACTAGCACAGATACGCAGTATTTT.

Regarding this clone: The junction departs from germline at one end; a sequencing error may be responsible. V usage is TRBV18 and J usage is TRBJ2-7; 8 nucleotides align to TRBD2. CDR3 length: 11 residues. Looked up from germline, CDR1 is KGHSH and CDR2 is LQKENI. CDR3 residues: CASSPWVSGNF. The CDR3 DNA follows: TGTGCCAGCTCACCTTGGGTTAGCGGGAACTTC.

A note on this clone: The junction differs from germline at one of its ends, possibly a read error. J is TRBJ1-1 and V is TRBV18; 7 nucleotides match TRBD1. CDR3 length: 12 amino acids. From germline, CDR1 is KGHSH and CDR2 LQKENI. This CDR3 is CASSPDRDVFRF. CDR3 bases: TGTGCCAGCTCACCAGACAGGGATGTTTTTAGGTTT.

The V gene is TRBV6-4, the J gene TRBJ1-6; D perhaps matches TRBD1 (6 bases). Germline V gene lookup returns CDR1 MRHNA and CDR2 SNTAGT. The germline V and J ends were trimmed by 8 bases and 0 bases, with 14 bases remaining between them. The length of the CDR3 is 16 residues. The CDR3 region has the DNA TGTGCCAGCGTTTCCGGGGGCGCCTCCTATAATTCACCCCTCCACTTT. This sequence encodes CASVSGGASYNSPLHF.

A single count supports this clone. The chain carries TRBV7-2 and TRBJ1-5; D may be TRBD1 (6 bases). Germline assignment: CDR1 SGHTA and CDR2 FQGNSA. With 3 bases removed from V and 1 base from J, the gap between germline ends came to 16 bases. The CDR3 runs 17 residues. CDR3 in DNA: TGTGCCAGCAGCTTCGTTACAGGGTCGTCGAGCAATCAGCCCCAGCATTTT. It specifies CASSFVTGSSSNQPQHF.

This chain uses TRBV20-1 with TRBJ2-3; D is ambiguous. Trimming removed 7 bases at V and 6 bases at J, with 5 bases between. CDR1 and CDR2 from the germline V gene are DFQATT and SNEGSKA (reference sequence). CDR3 length: 9 residues. The CDR3 DNA reads as TGCAGTGGGCTGGATACGCAGTATTTT. Its translation: CSGLDTQYF.

This clone was seen a single time. The J gene is TRBJ1-1, the V gene TRBV18; maybe TRBD1 (5 bases). V lost 3 bases and J lost 0, with 17 bases in between. The CDR3 extends over 17 amino acids. Germline assignment: CDR1 KGHSH and CDR2 LQKENI. DNA for the CDR3: TGTGCCAGCTCACCCTCTCCGGGGCCCTGGATGAACACTGAAGCTTTCTTT. It is translated as CASSPSPGPWMNTEAFF. Complete variable domain (other parts from reference TRBV18 and TRBJ1-1): NAGVMQNPRHLVRRRGQEARLRCSPMKGHSHVYWYRQLPEEGLKFMVYLQKENIIDESGMPKERFSAEFPKEGPSILRIQQVVRGDSAAYFCASSPSPGPWMNTEAFFGQGTRLTVV.

The CDR3 is CASSISSGINSPLHF. CDR3 DNA: TGTGCCAGTAGTATAAGTTCTGGGATTAATTCACCCCTCCACTTT. V and J are TRBV19 and TRBJ1-6, with unresolved D. The germline V and J ends were trimmed by 2 bases and 6 bases, with 11 bases remaining between them. Germline V gene sequence: CDR1 LNHDA, CDR2 SQIVND (reference sequence). The CDR3 consists of 15 residues.

This chain connects TRBV28 to TRBJ2-7, with 9 bases aligning to TRBD1. This CDR3 has 13 residues. The germline gives CDR1 MDHEN, CDR2 SYDVKM. Trimming took 8 bases from V and 2 from J; bases not matched to a gene: 4. This CDR3 reads CASCRDRAYEQYF. CDR3 in DNA: TGTGCCAGCTGCCGGGACAGGGCCTACGAGCAGTACTTC.

The chain joins TRBV7-2 to TRBJ2-5; 10 nucleotides match TRBD2. The trim removed 3 bases at V and 2 bases at J, leaving 6 bases unmatched. Germline V gene sequence: CDR1 SGHTA, CDR2 FQGNSA. The CDR3 totals 16 residues. CDR3 sequence: CASSFSTSGPQETQYF. CDR3 in DNA: TGTGCCAGCAGCTTCTCGACTAGCGGGCCTCAAGAGACCCAGTACTTC.